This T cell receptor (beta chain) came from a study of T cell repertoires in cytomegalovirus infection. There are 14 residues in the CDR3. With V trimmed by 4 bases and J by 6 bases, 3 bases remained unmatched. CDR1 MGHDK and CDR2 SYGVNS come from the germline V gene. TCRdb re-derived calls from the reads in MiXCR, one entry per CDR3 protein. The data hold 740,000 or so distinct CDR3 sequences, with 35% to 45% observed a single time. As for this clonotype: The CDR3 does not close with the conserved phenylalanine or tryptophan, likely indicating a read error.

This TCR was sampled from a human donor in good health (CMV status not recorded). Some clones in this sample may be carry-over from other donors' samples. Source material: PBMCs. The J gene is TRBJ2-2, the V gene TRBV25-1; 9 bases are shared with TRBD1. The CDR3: CASSGRTGAGELFL. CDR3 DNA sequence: TGTGCCAGCAGTGGAAGGACAGGGGCCGGGGAGCTGTTTTTG.